This TCR beta chain was identified during a study of cytomegalovirus exposure and HLA in healthy donors. Findings of the study overall: Overall, around 160 TCR beta chains were annotated as cytomegalovirus-associated.

The study ran its PCR with 60 Vbeta and 13 Jbeta primers. The repertoire was sequenced with immunoSEQ multiplex PCR; TCRdb's copy has only in-frame clones and lacks some. The sample contains roughly 130,000 clones, more than 60% of which appear only once. The CDR3 loop spans 15 amino acids. The V and J ends lost 2 bases and 6 bases, in that order; junction bases with no gene match: 7. Germline CDR1 SGHDT, CDR2 YYEEEE. As regards this clone: Its antigen is not identified.

Sequenced input: PBMCs. The source of this sequence is a woman between 50 and 59 years old in good health and CMV-seropositive. The chain couples TRBV5-6 to TRBJ2-2; 7 bases align to TRBD2. The CDR3 DNA sequence: TGTGCCAGCAGCTTAGGCGGGGGAGGCGCCGGGGAGCTGTTTTTT. This encodes CASSLGGGGAGELFF. Combining the CDR3 with reference TRBV5-6 and TRBJ2-2 gives the whole variable domain DAGVTQSPTHLIKTRGQQVTLRCSPKSGHDTVSWYQQALGQGPQFIFQYYEEEERQRGNFPDRFSGHQFPNYSSELNVNALLLGDSALYLCASSLGGGGAGELFFGEGSRLTVL.